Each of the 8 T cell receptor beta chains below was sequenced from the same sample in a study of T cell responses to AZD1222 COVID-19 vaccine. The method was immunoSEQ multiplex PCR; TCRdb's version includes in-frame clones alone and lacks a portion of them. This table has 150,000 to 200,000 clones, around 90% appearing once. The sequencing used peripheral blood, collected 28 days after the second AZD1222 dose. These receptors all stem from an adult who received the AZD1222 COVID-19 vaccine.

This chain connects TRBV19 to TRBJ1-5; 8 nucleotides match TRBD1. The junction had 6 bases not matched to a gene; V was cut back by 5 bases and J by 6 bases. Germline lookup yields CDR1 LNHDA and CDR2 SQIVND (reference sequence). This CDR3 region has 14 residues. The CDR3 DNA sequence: TGTGCCAGTAGTGGACAGGGTTATGGTCAGCCCCAGCATTTT. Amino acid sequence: CASSGQGYGQPQHF.

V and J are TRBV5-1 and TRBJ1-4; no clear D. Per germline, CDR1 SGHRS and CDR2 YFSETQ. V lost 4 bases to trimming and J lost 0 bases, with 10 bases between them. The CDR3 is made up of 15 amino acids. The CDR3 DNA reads TGCGCCAGCAGCCTTCTGACTGCAACTAATGAAAAACTGTTTTTT. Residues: CASSLLTATNEKLFF.

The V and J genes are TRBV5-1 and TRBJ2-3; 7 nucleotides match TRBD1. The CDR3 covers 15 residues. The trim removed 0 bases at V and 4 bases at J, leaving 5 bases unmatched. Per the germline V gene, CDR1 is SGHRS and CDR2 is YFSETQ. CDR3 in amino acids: CASSLAWGQSDTQYF. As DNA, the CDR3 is TGCGCCAGCAGCTTGGCCTGGGGACAGTCAGATACGCAGTATTTT.

For the CDR3, the DNA is TGTGCCAGCAGTTTCCGGGGAGGTAATGAAAAACTGTTTTTT. It encodes CASSFRGGNEKLFF. The chain links TRBV27 to TRBJ1-4; no reliable D call. V lost 3 bases to trimming and J lost 4 bases, with 9 bases between them. The CDR3 spans 14 residues. Per the germline V gene, CDR1 is MNHEY and CDR2 is SMNVEV (reference sequence).

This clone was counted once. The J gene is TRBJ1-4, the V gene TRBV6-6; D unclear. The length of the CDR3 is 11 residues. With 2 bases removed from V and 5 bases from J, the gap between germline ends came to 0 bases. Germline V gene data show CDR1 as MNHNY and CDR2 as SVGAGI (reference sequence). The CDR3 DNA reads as TGTGCCAGCAGTTACAATGAAAAACTGTTTTTT. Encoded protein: CASSYNEKLFF.

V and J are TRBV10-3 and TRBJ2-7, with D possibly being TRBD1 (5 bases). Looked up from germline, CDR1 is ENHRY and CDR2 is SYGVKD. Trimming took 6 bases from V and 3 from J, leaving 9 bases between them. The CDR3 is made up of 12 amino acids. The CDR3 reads CAIRTDSYEQYF. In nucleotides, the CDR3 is TGTGCCATCAGGACAGACAGCTACGAGCAGTACTTC.

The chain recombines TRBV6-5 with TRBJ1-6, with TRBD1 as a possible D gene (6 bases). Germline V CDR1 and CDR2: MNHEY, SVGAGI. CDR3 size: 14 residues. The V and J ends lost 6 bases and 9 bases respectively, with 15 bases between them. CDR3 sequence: CASSIEGGGSPLHF. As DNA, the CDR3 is TGTGCCAGCAGCATTGAGGGGGGGGGTTCACCCCTCCACTTT.

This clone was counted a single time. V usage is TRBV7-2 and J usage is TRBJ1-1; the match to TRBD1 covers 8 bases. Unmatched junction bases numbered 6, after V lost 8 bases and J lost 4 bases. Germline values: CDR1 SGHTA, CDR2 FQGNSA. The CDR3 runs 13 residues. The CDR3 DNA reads TGTGCCAGCTCTACAGGGGGGAGCACTGAAGCTTTCTTT. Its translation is CASSTGGSTEAFF.